A single T cell receptor (beta chain) is shown here with its context. The antigen remains unidentified. The data are from a study of OX40 agonist ivuxolimab in advanced cancers. For the study at large: Treatment of patients was with ivuxolimab, an agonistic anti-OX40 (CD134) antibody. The study's findings and limits: At doses 0.1 to 3.0 mg/kg, CD4+ and CD8+ clones expanded. Specificity for antigen went undetermined in the expanded peripheral T cells.

With 2 bases removed from V and 2 bases from J, the gap between germline ends came to 10 bases. Germline V CDR1 and CDR2: SGHTA, FQGNSA. This CDR3 region has 14 residues. Assay: immunoSEQ multiplex PCR; the TCRdb copy retains only in-frame clones and omits some. The sample includes under 55,000 clones, around four fifths of them seen just once. This chain joins TRBV7-2 and TRBJ2-7; maybe TRBD2 (5 bases). The sample in question was CD4+ or CD8+ T cells sorted from blood, obtained in a trial of the OX40 agonist ivuxolimab. This sequence originates from an adult with an advanced solid tumor such as melanoma, head and neck, liver or kidney cancer. CDR3 in DNA: TGTGCCAGCAGCTTAAGAGCGGTCACCTACGAGCAGTACTTC. It is translated as CASSLRAVTYEQYF.